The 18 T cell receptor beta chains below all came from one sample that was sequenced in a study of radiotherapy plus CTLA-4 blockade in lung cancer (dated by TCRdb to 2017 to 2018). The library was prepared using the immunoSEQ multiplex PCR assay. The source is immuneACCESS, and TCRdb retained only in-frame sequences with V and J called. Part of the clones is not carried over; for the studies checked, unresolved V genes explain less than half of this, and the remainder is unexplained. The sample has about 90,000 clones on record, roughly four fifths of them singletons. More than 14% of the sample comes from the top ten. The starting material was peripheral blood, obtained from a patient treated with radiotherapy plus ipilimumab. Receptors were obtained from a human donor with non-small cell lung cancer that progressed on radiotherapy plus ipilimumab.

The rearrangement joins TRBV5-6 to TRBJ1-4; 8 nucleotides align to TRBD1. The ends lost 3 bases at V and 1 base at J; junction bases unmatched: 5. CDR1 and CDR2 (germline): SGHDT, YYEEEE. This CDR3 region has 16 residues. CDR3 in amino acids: CASSSGTGLTNEKLFF. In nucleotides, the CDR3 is TGTGCCAGCAGCTCGGGGACAGGACTAACTAATGAAAAACTGTTTTTT.

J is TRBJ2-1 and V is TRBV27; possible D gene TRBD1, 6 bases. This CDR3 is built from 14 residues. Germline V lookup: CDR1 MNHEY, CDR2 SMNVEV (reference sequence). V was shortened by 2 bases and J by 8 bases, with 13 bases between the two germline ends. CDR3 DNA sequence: TGTGCCAGCAGTTTAGGTCAGGGGTTTCATGAGCAGTTCTTC. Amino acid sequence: CASSLGQGFHEQFF.

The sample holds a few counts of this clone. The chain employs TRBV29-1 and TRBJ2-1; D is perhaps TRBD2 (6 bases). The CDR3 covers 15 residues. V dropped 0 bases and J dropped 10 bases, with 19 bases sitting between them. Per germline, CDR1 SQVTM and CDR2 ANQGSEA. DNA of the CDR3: TGCAGCGTTGAAGATTATAGCGGCTCAAAGTCAGAGCAGTTCTTC. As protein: CSVEDYSGSKSEQFF.

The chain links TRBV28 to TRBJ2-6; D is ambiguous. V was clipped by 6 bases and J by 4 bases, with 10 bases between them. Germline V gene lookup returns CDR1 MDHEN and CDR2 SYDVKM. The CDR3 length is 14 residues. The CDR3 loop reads CASSPPYGANVLTF. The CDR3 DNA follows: TGTGCCAGCAGCCCCCCCTACGGGGCCAACGTCCTGACTTTC.

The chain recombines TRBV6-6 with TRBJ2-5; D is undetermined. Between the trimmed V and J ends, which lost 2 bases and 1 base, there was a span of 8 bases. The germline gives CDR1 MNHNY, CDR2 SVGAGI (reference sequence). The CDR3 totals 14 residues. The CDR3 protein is CASSYVFSQETQYF. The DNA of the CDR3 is TGTGCCAGCAGTTACGTCTTTAGCCAAGAGACCCAGTACTTC.

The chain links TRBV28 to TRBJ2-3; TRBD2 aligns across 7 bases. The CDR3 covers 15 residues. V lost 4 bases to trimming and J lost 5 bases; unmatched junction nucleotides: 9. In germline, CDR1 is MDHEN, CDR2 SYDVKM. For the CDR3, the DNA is TGTGCCAGCAGTTCCACCAGCGGGGTGTTAGATACGCAGTATTTT. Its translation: CASSSTSGVLDTQYF.

CDR3 DNA: TGTGCCAGCAGCTCCTCTGCGGGGGGCTACACCTTC. This sequence encodes CASSSSAGGYTF. V is TRBV7-2 and J is TRBJ1-2, with D unresolved. V gave up 4 bases and J gave up 8 bases, with 11 bases separating them. Germline loops: CDR1 SGHTA, CDR2 FQGNSA. The CDR3 covers 12 residues. Supplemented by reference TRBV7-2 and TRBJ1-2, the full variable domain reads GAGVSQSPSNKVTEKGKDVELRCDPISGHTALYWYRQSLGQGLEFLIYFQGNSAPDKSGLPSDRFSAERTGGSVSTLTIQRTQQEDSAVYLCASSSSAGGYTFGSGTRLTVV.

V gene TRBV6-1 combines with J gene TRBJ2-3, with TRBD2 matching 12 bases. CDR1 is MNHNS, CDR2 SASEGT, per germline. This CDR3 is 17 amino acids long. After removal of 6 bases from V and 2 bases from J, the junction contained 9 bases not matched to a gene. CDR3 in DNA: TGTGCCAGCAGCGAACCTCTAGCGGGGGGGCCCACAGATACGCAGTATTTT. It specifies CASSEPLAGGPTDTQYF.

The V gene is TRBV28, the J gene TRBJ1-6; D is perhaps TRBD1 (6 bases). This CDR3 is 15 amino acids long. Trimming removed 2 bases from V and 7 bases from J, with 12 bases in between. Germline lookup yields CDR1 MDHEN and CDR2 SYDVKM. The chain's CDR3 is CASSLGQGTNSPLHF. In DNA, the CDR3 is TGTGCCAGCAGTTTAGGCCAGGGGACCAATTCACCCCTCCACTTT.

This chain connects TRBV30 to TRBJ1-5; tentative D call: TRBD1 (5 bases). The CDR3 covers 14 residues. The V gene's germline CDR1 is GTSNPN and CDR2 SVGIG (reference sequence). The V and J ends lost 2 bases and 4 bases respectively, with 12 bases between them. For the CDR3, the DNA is TGTGCCTGGAGTTCCGGGACTCTAAATCAGCCCCAGCATTTT. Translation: CAWSSGTLNQPQHF.

CDR3 sequence reads: CASSRPFWGDVSPLHF. The CDR3 DNA is TGTGCCAGCAGCCGGCCGTTTTGGGGCGACGTCTCACCCCTCCACTTT. This chain uses TRBV5-6 with TRBJ1-6, with D perhaps TRBD1 (5 bases). The CDR3 runs 16 residues. Germline V lookup: CDR1 SGHDT, CDR2 YYEEEE. V dropped 4 bases and J dropped 10 bases, with 21 bases sitting between them.

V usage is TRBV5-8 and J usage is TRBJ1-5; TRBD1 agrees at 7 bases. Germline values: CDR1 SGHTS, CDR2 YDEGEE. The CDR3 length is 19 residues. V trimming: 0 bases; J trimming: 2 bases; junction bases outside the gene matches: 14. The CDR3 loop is CASSLDPTATGLRNQPQHF. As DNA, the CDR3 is TGTGCCAGCAGCTTGGACCCCACGGCGACAGGGCTACGCAATCAGCCCCAGCATTTT.

CDR3 protein: CASSRVWASGIGETQYF. CDR3 in DNA: TGTGCCAGCAGCCGCGTTTGGGCTAGCGGGATAGGAGAGACCCAGTACTTC. The V gene is TRBV27, the J gene TRBJ2-5; 9 nucleotides agree with TRBD2. From germline, CDR1 is MNHEY and CDR2 SMNVEV (reference sequence). The CDR3 consists of 17 residues. Unmatched junction bases numbered 15, after V lost 6 bases and J lost 4 bases.

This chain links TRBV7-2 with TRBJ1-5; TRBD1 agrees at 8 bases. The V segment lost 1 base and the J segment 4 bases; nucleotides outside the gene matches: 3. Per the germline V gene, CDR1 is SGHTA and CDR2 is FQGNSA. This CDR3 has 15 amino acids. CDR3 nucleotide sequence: TGTGCCAGCAGCTTAGTGCAGGGGGCAAATCAGCCCCAGCATTTT. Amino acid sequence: CASSLVQGANQPQHF. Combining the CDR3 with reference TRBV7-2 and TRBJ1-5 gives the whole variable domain GAGVSQSPSNKVTEKGKDVELRCDPISGHTALYWYRQSLGQGLEFLIYFQGNSAPDKSGLPSDRFSAERTGGSVSTLTIQRTQQEDSAVYLCASSLVQGANQPQHFGDGTRLSIL.

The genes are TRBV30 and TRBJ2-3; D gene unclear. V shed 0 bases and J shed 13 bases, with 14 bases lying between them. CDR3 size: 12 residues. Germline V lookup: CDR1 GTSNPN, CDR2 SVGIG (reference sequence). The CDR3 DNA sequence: TGTGCCTGGAGTGTTATCAGAGGTATAGAGTATTTT. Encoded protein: CAWSVIRGIEYF.

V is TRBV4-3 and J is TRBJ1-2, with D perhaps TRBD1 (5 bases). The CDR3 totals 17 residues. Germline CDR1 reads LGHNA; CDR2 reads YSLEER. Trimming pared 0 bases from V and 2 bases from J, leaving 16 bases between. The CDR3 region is CASSQEGPAGANYGYTF. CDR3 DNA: TGCGCCAGCAGCCAAGAAGGGCCCGCCGGGGCGAACTATGGCTACACCTTC.

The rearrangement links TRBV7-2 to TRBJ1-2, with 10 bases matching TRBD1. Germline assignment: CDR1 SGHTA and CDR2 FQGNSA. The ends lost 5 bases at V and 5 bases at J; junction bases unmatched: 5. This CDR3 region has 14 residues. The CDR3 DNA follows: TGTGCCAGCAGCCCTGGGACAGGGGCTTATGGCTACACCTTC. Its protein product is CASSPGTGAYGYTF.

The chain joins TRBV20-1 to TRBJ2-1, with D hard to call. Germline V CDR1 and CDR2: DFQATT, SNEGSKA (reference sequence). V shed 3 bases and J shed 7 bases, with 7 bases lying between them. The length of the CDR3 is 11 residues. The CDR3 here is CSASVANEQFF. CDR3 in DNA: TGCAGTGCTAGTGTCGCGAATGAGCAGTTCTTC.